The clone carrying this TCR beta chain has a handful of counts. These data come from a study of patients and donors after allogeneic stem cell transplantation. The V end lost 0 bases, the J end lost 2 bases, and 11 bases lay between the germline ends. Per the germline V gene, CDR1 is MGHRA and CDR2 is YSYEKL. CDR3 size: 15 residues. TCRdb re-derived calls from the RT-PCR reads in MiXCR, one entry per CDR3 protein. Counted here are 900,000 to 1,000,000 distinct CDR3 sequences, more than 15% occurring once; the ten biggest clones make up 6%. The chain has TRBV4-1 and TRBJ2-7; D perhaps matches TRBD1 (6 bases). Sample: blood, either unsorted or a sorted T cell fraction (not recorded which). The sequence was obtained from a human donor who was either an allogeneic HSCT recipient or a stem cell or donor lymphocyte infusion donor (not recorded which). It is not recorded whose cells these are; they may come from a transplant donor. The CDR3 loop reads CASSQDRTATYEQYF. In nucleotides, the CDR3 is TGCGCCAGCAGCCAAGACCGGACAGCAACCTACGAGCAGTACTTC.